These T cell receptor beta chains were read from a single sample in a study of CD8+CD57+ T cells in acquired aplastic anemia. TCRdb fed the reads into MiXCR, producing one record per CDR3 protein. Of under 200,000 distinct CDR3 sequences in the sample, nearly 50% are singletons; the top ten hold around 9.7%. Source material: sorted CD4+, CD8+, or CD8+CD57+ T cells (not recorded which) from PBMCs. The receptor source for this set is a human donor with aplastic anemia. CDR3s include the opening cysteine and the closing phenylalanine or tryptophan. The D gene is left open where the match is weak. The size field is filled for only some rows; it gives once, few, many or a size class.

cdr3_nt cdr3_aa clone_size d_call j_call v_call
TGTGCTAGTGGTCCGTCTAGCGGGAAGGGGTACTTC CASGPSSGKGYF NA TRBD2 TRBJ2-4 TRBV12-5
TGTGCCAGCAGCCGTCGACAGGGGTACAATGAGCAGTTCTTC CASSRRQGYNEQFF NA TRBD1 TRBJ2-1 TRBV7-3
TGTGCCAGCAGCGTAGGGTCGGCAGCCCCTAACTATGGCTACACCTTC CASSVGSAAPNYGYTF NA NA TRBJ1-2 TRBV9
TGCAGTGCTAGGGGGACCCAGGAAGAGACCCAGTACTTC CSARGTQEETQYF NA NA TRBJ2-5 TRBV20-1
TGCGCCAGCAGCTTGCGAGGGGGGCGGGATCAGCCCCAGCATTTT CASSLRGGRDQPQHF NA NA TRBJ1-5 TRBV5-1
TGTGCCAGCAGCCCGGACAGGAGGAACACTGAAGCTTTCTTT CASSPDRRNTEAFF NA TRBD1 TRBJ1-1 TRBV7-8
TGCAGTGCTAGTGGACAGGTTAGGACTGAAGCTTTCTTT CSASGQVRTEAFF many TRBD1 TRBJ1-1 TRBV20-1
TGTGCCAGCAGGAAAGACAGGGGGCCCGTTGAAGCTTTCTTT CASRKDRGPVEAFF NA TRBD1 TRBJ1-1 TRBV2
TGTGCCAGCAGCTTAGCGGGAACCAGCTCCTACAATGAGCAGTTCTTC CASSLAGTSSYNEQFF many NA TRBJ2-1 TRBV11-1
TGTGCCAGCAGCCGCTCTGGGGGCCAAGAGACCCAGTACTTC CASSRSGGQETQYF NA NA TRBJ2-5 TRBV11-2
TGTGCCAGCAGCTTAGCAACAGGCACTGAAGCTTTCTTT CASSLATGTEAFF NA NA TRBJ1-1 TRBV7-9
TGTGCCAGCAGCTTAGAATTAGCGGGAGTTCGGTTCTTC CASSLELAGVRFF NA TRBD2 TRBJ2-1 TRBV7-6
TGTGCCAGCACCTTTTCGGGGGAGCAGTACTTC CASTFSGEQYF NA NA TRBJ2-7 TRBV7-9
TGTGCCAGCAGTTACTCAGGCGGACTAGCGGTCTACGAGCAGTACTTC CASSYSGGLAVYEQYF many TRBD2 TRBJ2-7 TRBV6-5
TGTGCCAGCAGCCCGGACAGCAATCAGCCCCAGCATTTT CASSPDSNQPQHF many NA TRBJ1-5 TRBV7-2
TGTGCCTGGAGCCGGGGACTAGCGGGAAGTACCGGGGAGCTGTTTTTT CAWSRGLAGSTGELFF few TRBD2 TRBJ2-2 TRBV30
TGTGCCAGCAGCGTACATCCCGTAGGATGGGCTAGCACAGATACGCAGTATTTT CASSVHPVGWASTDTQYF NA NA TRBJ2-3 TRBV9
TGTGCCAGCAGCGGGGACCGTCAGTACTTC CASSGDRQYF once NA TRBJ2-7 TRBV9
TGTGCCACCAGCGTCCGGACGGAGCTGGGGGCCCAGTACTTC CATSVRTELGAQYF NA NA TRBJ2-5 TRBV15
TGCGCCAGCAGCACGCTTCGGGTTGGGTACGGCTACACCTTC CASSTLRVGYGYTF many NA TRBJ1-2 TRBV4-3
TGTGCCAGTAGTACCCCCGGACAGGGGGCGCGGAACGAGCAGTACTTC CASSTPGQGARNEQYF many TRBD1 TRBJ2-7 TRBV19
TGTGCCACCGACAGCGGGAGGGGGGTGAATGAGCAGTTCTTC CATDSGRGVNEQFF many TRBD2 TRBJ2-1 TRBV19
TGTGCCAGCAGCTTAGCGCTACGGACCCACTTT CASSLALRTHF few NA TRBJ1-6 TRBV24-1
TGTGCCACCAGTGGACTAGCGGGAGTATCAGATACGCAGTATTTT CATSGLAGVSDTQYF NA TRBD2 TRBJ2-3 TRBV24-1
TGTGCCAGCAGTGGGAGCCCCCATAATTCACCCCTCCACTTT CASSGSPHNSPLHF NA NA TRBJ1-6 TRBV25-1
TGCAGTGCCGAGGCGGGGGATCAGGAGCAGTTCTTC CSAEAGDQEQFF NA TRBD2 TRBJ2-1 TRBV20-1
TGTGCCAGTAGTCTCCAGGGGGTGAACACTGAAGCTTTCTTT CASSLQGVNTEAFF NA TRBD1 TRBJ1-1 TRBV19
TGTGCCAGCACCAAATTCCCCAGGGGGAACACTGAAGCTTTCTTT CASTKFPRGNTEAFF few NA TRBJ1-1 TRBV28
TGTGCCAGCAGCCAGATGTTGCTCAATTCACCCCTCCACTTT CASSQMLLNSPLHF NA NA TRBJ1-6 TRBV14
TGTGCCAGCTCACCCGCGCGGGGCGGGGAGACCCAGTACTTC CASSPARGGETQYF NA NA TRBJ2-5 TRBV7-8
TGCAGTGCCGGGAGGGACAGGCCTAACTATGGCTACACCTTC CSAGRDRPNYGYTF NA TRBD1 TRBJ1-2 TRBV20-1
TGTGCCAGCAGTGTTACAGGGGGACCCCTCCACTTT CASSVTGGPLHF NA TRBD1 TRBJ1-6 TRBV25-1
TGCGCCAGCAGCTTGGTCATCTCCCGCGAGCAGTACTTC CASSLVISREQYF NA NA TRBJ2-7 TRBV5-1
TGTGCCAGTAGTACCCGGGCGCGGAGCGGGTGGGGGAACACCGGGGAGCTGTTTTTT CASSTRARSGWGNTGELFF many NA TRBJ2-2 TRBV19
TGTGCCAGCAGCTCGTATGCCGGGACAGGGGTCCAGCCCCAGCATTTT CASSSYAGTGVQPQHF many TRBD1 TRBJ1-5 TRBV7-9
TGCGCCAGCAGCTTGGTCGAACGGGGGTCCACTGAAGCTTTCTTT CASSLVERGSTEAFF many NA TRBJ1-1 TRBV5-1
TGTGCCACCAGTGATCCACCGACAGGGGGCATTGATCAGCCCCAGCATTTT CATSDPPTGGIDQPQHF NA TRBD1 TRBJ1-5 TRBV24-1
TGTGCCAGCAGTGAACCTAGGGACCAAGAGACCCAGTACTTC CASSEPRDQETQYF NA NA TRBJ2-5 TRBV7-9
TGTGCCAGCACAGTAGGAGACAGATATAATTCACCCCTCCACTTT CASTVGDRYNSPLHF NA NA TRBJ1-6 TRBV6-1
TGTGCCACCAGCAGAGATCGGGTGTCTAGTGGAGAGACCCAGTACTTC CATSRDRVSSGETQYF NA NA TRBJ2-5 TRBV15
TGTGCCTGGAGTGGGGACAGGGGGAAGAACACTGAAGCTTTCTTT CAWSGDRGKNTEAFF few TRBD1 TRBJ1-1 TRBV30
TGTGCCAGCAGTTTATCCCGGACCTCGAGCTCCTACGAGCAGTACTTC CASSLSRTSSSYEQYF NA NA TRBJ2-7 TRBV27
TGCAGTGCTCTAACAGGGGGAAATGGCTACACCTTC CSALTGGNGYTF many TRBD1 TRBJ1-2 TRBV20-1
TGTGCCACCAGCAGAGATATTACAGGGCAAGAGACCCAGTACTTC CATSRDITGQETQYF NA NA TRBJ2-5 TRBV15
TGTGCCAGTAGCAACCCCGGACAGGTGGCCTACGAGCAGTACTTC CASSNPGQVAYEQYF NA TRBD1 TRBJ2-7 TRBV19
TGTGCCAGCAGTTTCCGACGGGCTGTTCTGGGACAGGGGTTCGGGACCCAGTACTTC CASSFRRAVLGQGFGTQYF NA TRBD1 TRBJ2-5 TRBV6-2/TRBV6-3
TGCAGTGCTAGAGATCACGTAGGGAGTGGCTCCTACGAGCAGTACTTC CSARDHVGSGSYEQYF few NA TRBJ2-7 TRBV20-1
TGTGCTAGCAGCTTAGACGGGGGCCGGGAGCAGTTCTTC CASSLDGGREQFF NA NA TRBJ2-1 TRBV7-7
TGTGCCAGCAGCTTGGGACAGACATCTATATATGAGCAGTTCTTC CASSLGQTSIYEQFF many TRBD1 TRBJ2-1 TRBV7-3
TGCAGTGCTAGAGACGTTGGGGGGGCTGAAGCTTTCTTT CSARDVGGAEAFF NA NA TRBJ1-1 TRBV20-1
TGTGCCAGTAGTATAGATCTGTCGGGGGAGCAGTACTTC CASSIDLSGEQYF NA NA TRBJ2-7 TRBV19